Below are 4 T cell receptor beta chains sequenced from a single sample in a study of cytomegalovirus exposure and HLA in healthy donors. Amplification used 60 Vbeta primers and 13 Jbeta primers. This table comes from immunoSEQ multiplex PCR, and its TCRdb copy is limited to in-frame clones, with some not included. The data contain approximately 100,000 clones, 50% to 70% of them singletons. Sample: PBMCs. These receptors were obtained from a man in his thirties or forties in good health and CMV-seropositive.

This chain uses TRBV7-9 with TRBJ2-5; D is undetermined. The germline V gene has CDR1 SEHNR and CDR2 FQNEAQ (reference sequence). V shed 2 bases and J shed 5 bases, with 6 bases lying between them. The CDR3 totals 12 residues. In DNA, the CDR3 is TGTGCCAGCAGCTTAATTAGCGAGACCCAGTACTTC. Translation: CASSLISETQYF.

On this clone: Other nucleotide sequences in the sample specify the same CDR3. J is TRBJ1-2 and V is TRBV2, with D possibly being TRBD1 (5 bases). The length of the CDR3 is 13 residues. The V gene's germline CDR1 is SNHLY and CDR2 FYNNEI. The V end was cut by 7 bases, the J end by 9 bases, with 18 bases between. The CDR3: CASIQDPGGSYTF. In DNA form, the CDR3 reads TGTGCCAGCATCCAGGATCCCGGGGGGAGCTACACCTTC.

The V call is TRBV2, the J call TRBJ2-1; tentatively, D is TRBD2 (6 bases). CDR1 and CDR2 from the germline V gene are SNHLY and FYNNEI. The CDR3 has 12 residues. The V gene lost 6 bases and the J gene lost 7 bases, with 10 bases spanning the gap. The CDR3 spells CASRYGGNEQFF. The DNA of the CDR3 is TGTGCCAGCAGATACGGGGGAAATGAGCAGTTCTTC. The variable domain in full, completed from reference TRBV2 and TRBJ2-1, reads EPEVTQTPSHQVTQMGQEVILRCVPISNHLYFYWYRQILGQKVEFLVSFYNNEISEKSEIFDDQFSVERPDGSNFTLKIRSTKLEDSAMYFCASRYGGNEQFFGPGTRLTVL.

This clone has only one observation. CDR3 sequence: CASSLGPGSTDTQYF. The CDR3 nucleotides read TGTGCCAGCAGCCTAGGCCCGGGGAGTACAGATACGCAGTATTTT. This rearrangement joins TRBV7-3 to TRBJ2-3; weak D call: TRBD2 (5 bases). Germline values: CDR1 SGHTA, CDR2 FQGTGA. The CDR3 consists of 15 residues. Trimming removed 5 bases from V and 3 bases from J, with 15 bases in between.